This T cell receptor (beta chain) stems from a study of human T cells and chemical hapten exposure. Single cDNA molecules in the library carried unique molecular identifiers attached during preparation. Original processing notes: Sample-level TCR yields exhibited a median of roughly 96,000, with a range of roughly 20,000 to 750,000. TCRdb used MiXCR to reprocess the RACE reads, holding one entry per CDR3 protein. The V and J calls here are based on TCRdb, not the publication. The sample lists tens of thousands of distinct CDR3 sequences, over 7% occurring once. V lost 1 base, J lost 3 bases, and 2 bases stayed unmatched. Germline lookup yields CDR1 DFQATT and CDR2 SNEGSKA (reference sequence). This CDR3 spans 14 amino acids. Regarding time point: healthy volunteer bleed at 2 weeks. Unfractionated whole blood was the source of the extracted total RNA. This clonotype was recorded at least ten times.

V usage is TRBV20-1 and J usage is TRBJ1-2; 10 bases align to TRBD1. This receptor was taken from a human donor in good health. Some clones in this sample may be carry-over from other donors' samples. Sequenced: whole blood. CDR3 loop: CSARGGQGDYGYTF. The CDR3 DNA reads TGCAGTGCTAGAGGAGGACAGGGGGACTATGGCTACACCTTC.